The present T cell receptor (beta chain) was sequenced within a study of CD8 T cells in ankylosing spondylitis. Broader study findings: One TCR beta motif, made up of about 8 highly homologous variants, appeared characteristic of ankylosing spondylitis blood. Clones that were linked to disease were CD8+ and were relatively rare in peripheral blood.

On this clonotype: What it binds is unknown. An end of the junction differs from the germline gene, which may be a read error.

Germline V gene lookup returns CDR1 MNHNS and CDR2 SASEGT. The CDR3 loop spans 16 amino acids. With molecular barcodes, quantitative 5'-RACE was used to make the TCR beta libraries. TCRdb independently ran MiXCR on the 5' RACE reads; one entry per CDR3 protein. Of about 130,000 distinct CDR3 sequences listed, approximately 14% are singletons. The clonotype originates from a female donor with ankylosing spondylitis or in good health (not recorded which). The chain links TRBV6-1 to TRBJ2-6; D is tentatively TRBD1 or TRBD2 (5 bases each). The sample consisted of blood, either unsorted or a sorted T cell fraction (not recorded which). The CDR3 DNA is TGTGCCAGCATCAACGGGGTTTTCTCTGGGGCCAACGTCCCGACTTTC. Translating gives CASINGVFSGANVPTF.